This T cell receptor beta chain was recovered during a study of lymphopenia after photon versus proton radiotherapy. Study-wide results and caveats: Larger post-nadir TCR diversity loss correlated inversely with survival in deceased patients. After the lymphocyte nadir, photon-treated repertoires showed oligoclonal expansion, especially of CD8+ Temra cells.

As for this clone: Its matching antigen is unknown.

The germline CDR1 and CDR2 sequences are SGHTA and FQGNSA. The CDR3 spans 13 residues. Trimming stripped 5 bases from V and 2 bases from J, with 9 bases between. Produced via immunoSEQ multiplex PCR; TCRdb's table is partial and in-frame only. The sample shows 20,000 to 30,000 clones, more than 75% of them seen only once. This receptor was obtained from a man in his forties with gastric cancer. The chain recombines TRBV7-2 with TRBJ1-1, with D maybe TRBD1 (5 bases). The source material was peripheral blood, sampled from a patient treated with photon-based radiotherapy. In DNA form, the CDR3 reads TGTGCCAGCAGCATCCAGGGTAACACTGAAGCTTTCTTT. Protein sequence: CASSIQGNTEAFF.